Reported below is one TCR beta chain. What it recognizes is unknown. Germline V gene sequence: CDR1 MDHEN, CDR2 SYDVKM. The CDR3 totals 14 residues. The V segment lost 6 bases and the J segment 3 bases; nucleotides outside the gene matches: 3. The sample is drawn from a study of T cell clones after liver transplantation. The study's findings and limits: Small, mixed patient groups and varying post-transplant times limit these conclusions.

TCRdb's copy holds only in-frame clones and misses some; the assay was immunoSEQ multiplex PCR. The table has tens of thousands of clones, about four fifths seen once. The receptor was derived from a human patient who received a liver transplant. Some T cells here may be from the graft donor. The sample was CD4+ T cells from blood, taken 12 months after liver transplant. The V call is TRBV28, the J call TRBJ2-2; 8 nucleotides align to TRBD1. CDR3 in DNA: TGTGCCAGCAGGACAGGGGTCGACACCGGGGAGCTGTTTTTT. Its translation: CASRTGVDTGELFF.